The clone carrying this TCR beta chain showed up just a few times. CDR3 length: 14 residues. The germline gives CDR1 MDHEN, CDR2 SYDVKM. Trimming pared 1 base from V and 7 bases from J, leaving 13 bases between. This record belongs to a study of blood T cell repertoires in COVID-19. The wider study: Samples taken during acute and convalescent COVID-19 were collected in the United States, Italy and Spain. T cells, B-cell-depleted T cells, or PBMCs supplied cDNA or gDNA.

Sequencing used immunoSEQ multiplex PCR; TCRdb keeps in-frame clones, though not all of them. The table lists about 180,000 clones, around 87% of them singletons. What was sequenced was peripheral blood. The receptor's source is a man aged 55 to 70 with COVID-19, enrolled during active disease. This chain links TRBV28 with TRBJ1-1; tentatively, D is TRBD1 (6 bases). CDR3 DNA sequence: TGTGCCAGCAGTTTATTTGGGGGCATTAATGAAGCTTTCTTT. It encodes CASSLFGGINEAFF.